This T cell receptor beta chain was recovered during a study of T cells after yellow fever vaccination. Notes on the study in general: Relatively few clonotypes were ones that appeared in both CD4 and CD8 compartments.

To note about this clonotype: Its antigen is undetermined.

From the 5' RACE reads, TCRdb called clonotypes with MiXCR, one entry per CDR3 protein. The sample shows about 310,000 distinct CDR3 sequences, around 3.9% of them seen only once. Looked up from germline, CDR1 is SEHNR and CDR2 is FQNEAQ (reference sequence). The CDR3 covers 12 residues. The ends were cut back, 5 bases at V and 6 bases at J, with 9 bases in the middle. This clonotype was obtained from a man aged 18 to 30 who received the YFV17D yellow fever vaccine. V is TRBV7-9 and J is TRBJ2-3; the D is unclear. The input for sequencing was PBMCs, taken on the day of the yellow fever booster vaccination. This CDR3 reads CASSDWSDTQYF. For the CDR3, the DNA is TGTGCCAGCAGCGACTGGAGCGATACGCAGTATTTT. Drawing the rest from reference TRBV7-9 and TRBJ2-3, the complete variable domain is DTGVSQNPRHKITKRGQNVTFRCDPISEHNRLYWYRQTLGQGPEFLTYFQNEAQLEKSRLLSDRFSAERPKGSFSTLEIQRTEQGDSAMYLCASSDWSDTQYFGPGTRLTVL.